This T cell receptor beta chain was profiled in a study of shared clonotypes between healthy human individuals. The CDR3 loop spans 12 amino acids. V lost 2 bases to trimming and J lost 7 bases, with 9 bases between them. CDR1 SEHNR and CDR2 FQNEAQ come from the germline V gene (reference sequence). Method: immunoSEQ multiplex PCR; TCRdb's copy keeps in-frame clones and lacks some. Here the sample spans around 980,000 clones, approximately 80% being singletons. Concerning this clone itself: The identical CDR3 is also encoded by other nucleotide sequences in the sample.

Sequenced material: memory CD4+ T cells from PBMCs. Subset specified: CD45RA-negative fraction. The chain couples TRBV7-9 to TRBJ2-7, with TRBD1 as a possible D gene (6 bases). This receptor was obtained from a man between 18 and 35 years old in good health. Some clones in this sample may be carry-over from other donors' samples. CDR3 loop: CASSLQGYEQYF. The CDR3 DNA reads TGTGCCAGCAGCTTACAGGGGTATGAGCAGTACTTC. Based on the CDR3 plus reference TRBV7-9 and TRBJ2-7, the full variable domain is DTGVSQNPRHKITKRGQNVTFRCDPISEHNRLYWYRQTLGQGPEFLTYFQNEAQLEKSRLLSDRFSAERPKGSFSTLEIQRTEQGDSAMYLCASSLQGYEQYFGPGTRLTVT.